The source of this T cell receptor beta chain is a study of cytomegalovirus exposure and HLA in healthy donors. The PCR used 60 Vbeta and 13 Jbeta primers. Profiled with immunoSEQ multiplex PCR; TCRdb holds only in-frame clones, not every one. The sample has 70,000 to 85,000 clones, 63% seen once. Only one count was recorded for this clone. The antigen is undetermined. The V gene's germline CDR1 is SGHTA and CDR2 FQGNSA. J gave up 0 bases and V 4 bases, and 0 bases lay outside the gene matches. The CDR3 is 15 residues long. Study-level findings and limits: Cytomegalovirus status, reportedly, was diagnosed with high specificity and sensitivity by the classifier. For most TCR beta V segments, an earlier analysis put the productive rate at about 87% or about 30% of the time.

Sample: PBMCs. J is TRBJ2-3 and V is TRBV7-2; 11 bases are a match to TRBD2. The clonotype was recovered from a man younger than 45 in good health and CMV-seropositive. Written as DNA, the CDR3 is TGTGCCAGCAGCTCTAGCGGGGGGAGCACAGATACGCAGTATTTT. Translated, it gives CASSSSGGSTDTQYF.